This T cell receptor beta chain was profiled in a study of blood T cell repertoires in COVID-19. CDR1 is SGHNT and CDR2 is YENEEA in the germline V gene. The CDR3 loop spans 14 amino acids. The ends were cut back, 8 bases at V and 4 bases at J, with 18 bases in the middle. The assay was immunoSEQ multiplex PCR, and TCRdb's table has in-frame clones only and misses some. Of tens of thousands of clones listed, roughly 77% are singletons. The clonotype originates from a man between 65 and 85 years old with active or convalescent COVID-19. The sequencing input was peripheral blood. The chain has TRBV11-3 and TRBJ2-7; possible D gene TRBD1, 6 bases. The CDR3 DNA reads TGTGCCAGCTCCGTGGGCAGGGGACCGTACGAGCAGTACTTC. Its translation is CASSVGRGPYEQYF.